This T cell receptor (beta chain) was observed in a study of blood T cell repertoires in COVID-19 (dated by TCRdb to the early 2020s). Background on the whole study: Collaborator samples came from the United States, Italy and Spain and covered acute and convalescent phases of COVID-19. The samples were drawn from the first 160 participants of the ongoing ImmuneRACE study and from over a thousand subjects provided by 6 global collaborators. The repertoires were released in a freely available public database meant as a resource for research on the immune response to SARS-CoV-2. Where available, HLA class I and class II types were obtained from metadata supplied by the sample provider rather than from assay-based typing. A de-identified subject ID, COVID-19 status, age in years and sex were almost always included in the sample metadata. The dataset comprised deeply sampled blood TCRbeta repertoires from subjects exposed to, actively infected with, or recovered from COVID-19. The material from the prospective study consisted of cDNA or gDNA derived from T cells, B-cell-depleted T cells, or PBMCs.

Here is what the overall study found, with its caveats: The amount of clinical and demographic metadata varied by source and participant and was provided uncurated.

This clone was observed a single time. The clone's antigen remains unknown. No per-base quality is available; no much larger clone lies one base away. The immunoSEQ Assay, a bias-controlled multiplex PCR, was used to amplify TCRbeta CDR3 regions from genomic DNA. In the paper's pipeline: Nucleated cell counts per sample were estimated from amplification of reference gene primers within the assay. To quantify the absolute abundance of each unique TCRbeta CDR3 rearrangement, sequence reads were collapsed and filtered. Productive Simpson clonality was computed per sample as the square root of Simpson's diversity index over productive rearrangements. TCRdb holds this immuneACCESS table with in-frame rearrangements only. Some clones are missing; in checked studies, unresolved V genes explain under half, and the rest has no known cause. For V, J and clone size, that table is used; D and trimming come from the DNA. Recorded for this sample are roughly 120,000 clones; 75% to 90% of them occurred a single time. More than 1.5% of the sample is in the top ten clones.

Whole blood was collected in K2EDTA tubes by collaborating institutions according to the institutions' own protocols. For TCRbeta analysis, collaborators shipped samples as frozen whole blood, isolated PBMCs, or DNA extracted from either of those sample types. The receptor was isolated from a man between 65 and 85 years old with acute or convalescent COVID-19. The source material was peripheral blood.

The nucleotide sequence reads as follows: TGCGCCAGCACGGGAGGGGGCGCGGGAGTGGGTCAGCCCCAGCATTTT. It translates as CASTGGGAGVGQPQHF. The V gene is TRBV10-2 and the J gene is TRBJ1-5; TRBD1 lines up with 7 middle nucleotides. V ends up 7 bases short and J 6 bases short, with an unmatched junction base count of 15. Including the terminal cysteine and phenylalanine, the CDR3 comprises 16 residues. The CDR3 DNA has 48 bases and is translated from base 1. According to the germline V gene, CDR1 reads WSHSY and CDR2 reads SAAADI.